The rows below give T cell receptor beta chains drawn from one sample of a study of Graves' ophthalmopathy and Graves' hyperthyroidism. A single record per CDR3 protein comes from TCRdb applying MiXCR to the multiplex PCR reads. The table shows just over 400,000 distinct CDR3 sequences, with around 20% occurring only once. Sequencing used peripheral blood. The receptors stem from a young woman with stable Graves' hyperthyroidism. CDR3s include the opening cysteine and the closing phenylalanine or tryptophan.

TRBJ1-5,TRBV30,CAWSPVYSNQPQHF
TRBJ1-5,TRBV10-3,CAISPIGGEQPQHF
TRBJ2-5,TRBV12-3/TRBV12-4,CASSPGTSGRAGWETQYF
TRBJ1-6,TRBV6-1,CASRQDQGANSPLHF
TRBJ2-7,TRBV27,CASSLASGRLYEQYF
TRBJ1-5,TRBV27,CASSNSGGNQPQHF
TRBJ2-2,TRBV5-1,CASSLNTGELFF
TRBJ1-2,TRBV29-1,CSVDTGTVVYGYTF
TRBJ1-2,TRBV19,CASSRLPGQQDGYTF
TRBJ2-7,TRBV27,CASSPGGSGYSYEQYF
TRBJ1-1,TRBV11-2,CASSLTGVSTEAFF
TRBJ1-1,TRBV2,CASSDRGAPNTEAFF
TRBJ1-1,TRBV10-3,CAISAPPGGLMNTEAFF
TRBJ1-2,TRBV30,CAWGTGVPNYGYTF
TRBJ2-5,TRBV19,CASSNGGFQETQYF
TRBJ1-1,TRBV30,CAWTKEVNTEAFF